This TCR beta chain came from a study of CD8 T cells in ankylosing spondylitis. A quantitative 5'-RACE method, one with molecular barcodes, was used to make TCR beta libraries. TCRdb used MiXCR to reprocess the 5' RACE reads, holding one entry per CDR3 protein. This table holds around 150,000 distinct CDR3 sequences, around 20% found once. The CDR3 has 14 amino acids. Germline-derived CDR1 and CDR2 are LGHDT and YNNKEL (reference sequence). The ends were cut back, 2 bases at V and 4 bases at J, with 9 bases in the middle. This sequence originates from a male donor with ankylosing spondylitis or in good health (not recorded which). The sample was blood, either unsorted or a sorted T cell fraction (not recorded which). The chain couples TRBV3-1 to TRBJ2-1; weak D call: TRBD2 (5 bases). The CDR3 nucleotides are TGTGCCAGCAGCCAATCTGGACTTTACAATGAGCAGTTCTTC. Residues: CASSQSGLYNEQFF.